This T cell receptor (beta chain) was sequenced in a study of cytomegalovirus exposure and HLA in healthy donors. At the level of the study: Caucasian-associated ancestry cluster membership applied to approximately 84% of 398 genotyped donors.

Amplification used 60 Vbeta primers and 13 Jbeta primers. TCRdb's copy holds only in-frame clones and misses some; the assay was immunoSEQ multiplex PCR. The table for this sample gives approximately 150,000 clones. As regards this clone: Its antigen remains unidentified.

Study observations and caveats: TCR beta V segments were, for the most part, productive about 90% or about 30% of the time in an earlier analysis.

The CDR3 has 17 amino acids. Germline V gene data show CDR1 as MGHRA and CDR2 as YSYEKL. V was shortened by 0 bases and J by 1 base, with 13 bases between the two germline ends. The chain is built from TRBV4-1 and TRBJ1-3, with D hard to call. The sequenced sample was PBMCs. The clonotype originates from a woman aged 40 to 50 in good health and CMV-seronegative. This CDR3 reads CASSQERTGFSGNTIYF. The CDR3 DNA reads as TGCGCCAGCAGCCAAGAACGAACGGGGTTTTCTGGAAACACCATATATTTT.